This entry lists 15 T cell receptor beta chains sequenced from one sample in a study of a mutant IDH1 vaccine in newly diagnosed glioma. The data were produced by immunoSEQ multiplex PCR, yet TCRdb's version contains in-frame clones alone and is incomplete. The table shows 90,000 to 100,000 clones, with roughly 91% occurring only once. Antigens of these TCRs are unknown. Time point denoted: week 47, end of study. Vaccination comprised doses that each held 300 ug of mutant IDH1 20-mer peptide, plus topical imiquimod. Sequencing used PBMCs, obtained from a glioma patient whose treatment included an IDH1 peptide vaccine. These receptors were collected from a woman between 45 and 65 years old with glioma.

The gene calls are TRBV5-6 and TRBJ1-2; D is unresolved. Germline V gene lookup returns CDR1 SGHDT and CDR2 YYEEEE. V lost 1 base to trimming and J lost 2 bases, with 6 bases between them. This CDR3 is built from 13 residues. The CDR3 protein is CASSLPDNYGYTF. The CDR3 DNA sequence: TGTGCCAGCAGCTTGCCAGACAACTATGGCTACACCTTC.

V and J are TRBV5-3 and TRBJ1-2; D perhaps matches TRBD1 (6 bases). TRBV5-3 is annotated as an ORF whose role is uncertain. V lost 0 bases and J lost 0, with 18 bases in between. The CDR3 loop spans 18 amino acids. The CDR3: CARSLAGAGAIANYGYTF. The CDR3 region has the DNA TGTGCCAGAAGCTTGGCCGGAGCAGGGGCTATAGCTAACTATGGCTACACCTTC.

This clone was observed once. This chain uses TRBV27 with TRBJ2-5; 15 positions match TRBD2. The CDR3 covers 17 residues. Germline loops: CDR1 MNHEY, CDR2 SMNVEV (reference sequence). The ends lost 2 bases at V and 4 bases at J; junction bases unmatched: 5. The CDR3 DNA is TGTGCCAGCAGTTTAAGGACTAGCGGGAGGGGAACAGAGACCCAGTACTTC. Its protein is CASSLRTSGRGTETQYF.

This clone is deemed medium-sized. The V gene is TRBV2, the J gene TRBJ1-5; 8 positions match TRBD1. The ends lost 7 bases at V and 6 bases at J; junction bases unmatched: 14. The CDR3 spans 16 residues. Germline V lookup: CDR1 SNHLY, CDR2 FYNNEI. Here the CDR3 reads CASTPQGAGVAQPQHF. DNA of the CDR3: TGTGCCAGCACTCCCCAGGGGGCGGGGGTGGCTCAGCCCCAGCATTTT.

V is TRBV10-3 and J is TRBJ1-2; D may be TRBD1 (5 bases). CDR3 size: 13 residues. Trimming left V 10 bases short and J 6 bases short, with 18 bases between. In germline, CDR1 is ENHRY, CDR2 SYGVKD. The CDR3 reads CATGAGISDGYTF. The CDR3 nucleotides are TGTGCCACCGGGGCCGGCATTTCGGATGGCTACACCTTC.

As DNA, the CDR3 is TGTGCCAGCAGCCCGAAAACAGGGGTAGCCAAAAACATTCAGTACTTC. Translation: CASSPKTGVAKNIQYF. The chain has TRBV5-8 and TRBJ2-4; TRBD1 matches at 7 bases. The CDR3 runs 16 residues. V shed 4 bases, J shed 0 bases, and the junction held 7 bases outside the gene matches. CDR1 is SGHTS and CDR2 is YDEGEE in the germline V gene.

The J gene is TRBJ1-2, the V gene TRBV6-4; a weak D match, TRBD1 (5 bases). The germline gives CDR1 MRHNA, CDR2 SNTAGT. This CDR3 spans 15 amino acids. V shed 3 bases and J shed 2 bases, with 13 bases lying between them. DNA of the CDR3: TGTGCCAGCAGTGAATCGGACACCGTCAACTATGGCTACACCTTC. Protein: CASSESDTVNYGYTF.

The chain combines TRBV19 with TRBJ2-7, with no clear D. This CDR3 comprises 15 residues. Trimming took 1 base from V and 0 from J, leaving 10 bases between them. The germline gives CDR1 LNHDA, CDR2 SQIVND (reference sequence). The CDR3 spells CASSIGTQSSYEQYF. The CDR3 DNA sequence: TGTGCCAGTAGTATAGGGACCCAGAGCTCCTACGAGCAGTACTTC.

This chain uses TRBV5-1 with TRBJ1-1; 7 nucleotides match TRBD1. CDR3 size: 15 residues. Germline V gene sequence: CDR1 SGHRS, CDR2 YFSETQ. V shed 2 bases, J shed 3 bases, and the junction held 7 bases outside the gene matches. CDR3 sequence: CASSLLSGGYTEAFF. In nucleotides, the CDR3 is TGCGCCAGCAGCTTACTGTCAGGGGGTTACACTGAAGCTTTCTTT.

This chain links TRBV28 with TRBJ2-2, with D maybe TRBD1 (5 bases). The CDR3 totals 12 residues. Trimming took off 7 bases at V and 5 bases at J, with 8 bases between the two ends. Germline lookup yields CDR1 MDHEN and CDR2 SYDVKM. The CDR3 reads CASTKGTGELFF. The CDR3 DNA reads TGTGCCAGCACAAAGGGGACCGGGGAGCTGTTTTTT.

The chain is built from TRBV7-3 and TRBJ2-1; 7 bases map to TRBD2. The CDR3 is 14 residues long. Germline CDR1 and CDR2: SGHTA and FQGTGA. V lost 5 bases to trimming and J lost 9 bases; unmatched junction nucleotides: 10. CDR3: CASSATPSGGEQFF. The CDR3 region has the DNA TGTGCCAGCAGCGCCACCCCTAGCGGAGGTGAGCAGTTCTTC. Using reference TRBV7-3 and TRBJ2-1 for the parts outside the CDR3, the full variable domain is GAGVSQTPSNKVTEKGKYVELRCDPISGHTALYWYRQSLGQGPEFLIYFQGTGAADDSGLPNDRFFAVRPEGSVSTLKIQRTERGDSAVYLCASSATPSGGEQFFGPGTRLTVL.

The chain combines TRBV18 with TRBJ2-4; D gene ambiguous. V lost 6 bases and J lost 1, with 10 bases in between. The germline V gene encodes CDR1 KGHSH and CDR2 LQKENI. This CDR3 has 14 residues. The CDR3, as DNA: TGTGCCAGCTCCCCGGAGTGGGCCAAAAACATTCAGTACTTC. It translates to CASSPEWAKNIQYF.

The rearrangement links TRBV6-5 to TRBJ2-7; D may be TRBD1 or TRBD2 (5 bases each). Germline CDR1 is MNHEY and CDR2 is SVGAGI. V dropped 5 bases and J dropped 6 bases, with 14 bases sitting between them. The CDR3 has 13 residues. CDR3 sequence reads: CASSRDGAAEQYF. CDR3 sequence (DNA): TGTGCCAGCAGTCGGGACGGTGCCGCCGAGCAGTACTTC.

J is TRBJ1-1 and V is TRBV23-1; a weak D match, TRBD1 (5 bases). TRBV23-1 is assigned to the ORF class and has an uncertain function. Trimming left V 0 bases short and J 0 bases short, with 17 bases between. The CDR3 sequence is 18 residues long. The CDR3 is CASSQSWRVGGMNTEAFF. Written as DNA, the CDR3 is TGCGCCAGCAGTCAATCATGGAGGGTTGGGGGGATGAACACTGAAGCTTTCTTT.

In its sample, this clone was seen a few times. The rearrangement uses TRBV14 and TRBJ2-2; 7 nucleotides agree with TRBD2. Germline assignment: CDR1 SGHDN and CDR2 FVKESK. The CDR3 loop spans 16 amino acids. Germline trimming cut 0 bases from V and 4 bases from J; bases unmatched to any gene: 5. The CDR3 here is CASSQDVAGVTGELFF. CDR3 DNA: TGTGCCAGCAGCCAAGATGTCGCGGGAGTCACCGGGGAGCTGTTTTTT.